The T cell receptor beta chain under discussion was sequenced for a study of T cells in narcolepsy. The wider study: Healthy controls were enrolled alongside patients with narcolepsy type 1 or type 2.

The repertoire was sequenced with immunoSEQ multiplex PCR; TCRdb's copy has only in-frame clones and lacks some. The sample contains tens of thousands of clones, 75% to 90% of which appear only once. Study conclusions and caveats: Same-patient CSF and blood CD4+ T cell clonotypes included HCRT-specific and TRIB2-specific autoreactive ones. Blood of same and different patients, but not healthy controls, reportedly held recurring autoreactive clonotypes.

Comments on this clone: Its specificity is not known.

This sequence originates from a human donor with narcolepsy. The sequenced sample consisted of CD45RA- memory CD4+ T cells from PBMCs.

For the CDR3, the DNA is TGTGCCAGCTCTTCAATCGGACCGGACACTGAAGCTTTCTTT. It specifies CASSSIGPDTEAFF. V is TRBV7-2 and J is TRBJ1-1, with D uncertain. Germline CDR1 is SGHTA and CDR2 is FQGNSA. This CDR3 has 14 residues. Trimming removed 8 bases from V and 3 bases from J, with 16 bases in between.